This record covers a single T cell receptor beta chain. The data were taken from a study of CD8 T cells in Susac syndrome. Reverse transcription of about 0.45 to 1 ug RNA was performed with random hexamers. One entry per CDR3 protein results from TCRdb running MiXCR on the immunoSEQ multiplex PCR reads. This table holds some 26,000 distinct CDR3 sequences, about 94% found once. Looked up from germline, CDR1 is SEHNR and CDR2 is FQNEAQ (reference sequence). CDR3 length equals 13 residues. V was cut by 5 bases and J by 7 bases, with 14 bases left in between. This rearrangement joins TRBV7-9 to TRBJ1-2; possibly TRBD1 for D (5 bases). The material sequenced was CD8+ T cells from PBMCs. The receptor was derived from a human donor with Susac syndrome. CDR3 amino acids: CASSPGTRFGYTF. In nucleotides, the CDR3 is TGTGCCAGCAGCCCCGGGACCCGCTTTGGCTACACCTTC. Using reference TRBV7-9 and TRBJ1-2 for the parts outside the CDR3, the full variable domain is DTGVSQNPRHKITKRGQNVTFRCDPISEHNRLYWYRQTLGQGPEFLTYFQNEAQLEKSRLLSDRFSAERPKGSFSTLEIQRTEQGDSAMYLCASSPGTRFGYTFGSGTRLTVV.